Below are 8 T cell receptor beta chains sequenced from a single sample in a study of Graves' ophthalmopathy and Graves' hyperthyroidism. Amplification of TCR beta CDR3 regions used RNA transcripts. The first round was an RT-PCR with HTBI primers, and the second round was a multiplex PCR. Using its own MiXCR run on the multiplex PCR reads, TCRdb lists one record per CDR3 protein. Of roughly 160,000 distinct CDR3 sequences detected, approximately 40% appear once; the ten largest clones hold 8% to 10%. Sample: peripheral blood. The receptors come from a man aged 25-45 years with Graves' ophthalmopathy.

The rearrangement links TRBV6-2 or TRBV6-3 to TRBJ1-1; the D gene is possibly TRBD1 (5 bases). Looked up from germline, CDR1 is MNHEY and CDR2 is SVGEGT. CDR3 size: 14 residues. Trimming pared 5 bases from V and 0 bases from J, leaving 10 bases between. The CDR3 bases are TGTGCCAGCAGTACCCGGGACCTGAACACTGAAGCTTTCTTT. This sequence encodes CASSTRDLNTEAFF.

This clonotype was observed many times. The chain has TRBV6-1 and TRBJ1-1, with a tentative D call TRBD1 (6 bases). The V gene lost 4 bases and the J gene lost 10 bases, with 13 bases spanning the gap. This CDR3 contains 12 residues. The germline V gene encodes CDR1 MNHNS and CDR2 SASEGT. The CDR3 protein is CASSVWGQGAFF. The DNA of the CDR3 is TGTGCCAGCAGTGTGTGGGGGCAGGGAGCTTTCTTT.

Many counts were recorded for this clonotype. The V gene is TRBV19, the J gene TRBJ1-1; D remains ambiguous. In germline, CDR1 is LNHDA, CDR2 SQIVND (reference sequence). V dropped 3 bases and J dropped 1 base, with 6 bases sitting between them. The CDR3 sequence is 13 residues long. The CDR3 here is CASSMARNTEAFF. The CDR3 DNA follows: TGTGCCAGTAGTATGGCAAGGAACACTGAAGCTTTCTTT.

For this clonotype: The junction departs from germline at one end; a sequencing error may be responsible. This chain connects TRBV28 to TRBJ1-5, with D unclear. There are 12 residues in the CDR3. Germline V lookup: CDR1 MDHEN, CDR2 SYDVKM. In DNA form, the CDR3 reads TGTGCCAGCAGGGGATCAAATCGGCCCCAGCATTTT. It codes for CASRGSNRPQHF. Filled out from reference TRBV28 and TRBJ1-5, the complete variable domain reads DVKVTQSSRYLVKRTGEKVFLECVQDMDHENMFWYRQDPGLGLRLIYFSYDVKMKEKGDIPEGYSVSREKKERFSLILESASTNQTSMYLCASRGSNRPQHFGDGTRLSIL.

This clonotype came up many times. CDR3: CASTSGENYEQYF. The DNA of the CDR3 is TGTGCCAGCACCTCGGGTGAGAACTACGAGCAGTACTTC. The J gene is TRBJ2-7, the V gene TRBV12-3 or TRBV12-4, with unresolved D. V lost 7 bases, J lost 3 bases, and 13 bases lay in between. The CDR3 runs 13 residues.

This rearrangement joins TRBV28 to TRBJ2-7; 10 bases line up with TRBD2. This CDR3 contains 15 residues. J gave up 2 bases and V 4 bases, and 5 bases lay outside the gene matches. Germline CDR1 is MDHEN and CDR2 is SYDVKM. CDR3 amino acids: CASSSASGSTYEQYF. CDR3 coding DNA: TGTGCCAGCAGTTCGGCTAGCGGGAGCACCTACGAGCAGTACTTC.

The sample holds many counts of this clonotype. The CDR3 bases are TGTGCCAGCAGCTTCACTAGCGGGAACACCGGGGAGCTGTTTTTT. Amino acids: CASSFTSGNTGELFF. The chain has TRBV7-8 and TRBJ2-2; TRBD2 aligns across 8 bases. CDR1 and CDR2 (germline): SGHVS, FQNEAQ. V lost 3 bases to trimming and J lost 1 base; unmatched junction nucleotides: 1. This CDR3 region has 15 residues.

This chain links TRBV4-2 with TRBJ2-7, with 8 bases fitting TRBD2. This CDR3 spans 14 amino acids. Germline V gene sequence: CDR1 LGHNA, CDR2 YNFKEQ. The junction had 10 bases not matched to a gene; V was cut back by 5 bases and J by 7 bases. CDR3 bases: TGTGCCAGCAGCGCGAGACTAGCGCGTGGGGAGCAGTACTTC. This encodes CASSARLARGEQYF.